The sequence of this TCR beta chain was determined in a study of T cell responses to AZD1222 COVID-19 vaccine. Overall study findings and caveats: Regions 160-218 and 743-854 dominated among vaccine-associated CD4 TCRs spanning spike.

Details on this clone: Its cognate antigen is unknown.

Libraries were prepared by immunoSEQ multiplex PCR; TCRdb keeps only in-frame clonotypes and omits some of them. This repertoire shows about 130,000 clones, around 92% found once; its top ten account for approximately 2.1%. The CDR3 sequence is 11 residues long. CDR1 SGHDT and CDR2 YYEEEE come from the germline V gene. Trimming took 4 bases from V and 3 from J, leaving 5 bases between them. The origin of this receptor is an adult in good health. The chain has TRBV5-6 and TRBJ2-7; the D is unclear. The specimen comprised peripheral blood, sampled on day 0 of AZD1222 vaccination. The CDR3 nucleotides are TGTGCCAGCAGCGGCCTCTACGAGCAGTACTTC. The encoded protein is CASSGLYEQYF.